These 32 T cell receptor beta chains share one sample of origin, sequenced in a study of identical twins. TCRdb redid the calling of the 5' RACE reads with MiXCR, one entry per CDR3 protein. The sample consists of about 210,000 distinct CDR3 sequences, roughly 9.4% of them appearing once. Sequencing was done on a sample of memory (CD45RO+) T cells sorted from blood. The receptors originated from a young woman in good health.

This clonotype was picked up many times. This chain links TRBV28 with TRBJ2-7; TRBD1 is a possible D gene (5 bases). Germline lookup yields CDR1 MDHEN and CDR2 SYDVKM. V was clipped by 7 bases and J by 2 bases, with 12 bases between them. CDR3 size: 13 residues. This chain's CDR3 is CASTDWGPYEQYF. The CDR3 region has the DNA TGTGCCAGCACCGACTGGGGCCCCTACGAGCAGTACTTC.

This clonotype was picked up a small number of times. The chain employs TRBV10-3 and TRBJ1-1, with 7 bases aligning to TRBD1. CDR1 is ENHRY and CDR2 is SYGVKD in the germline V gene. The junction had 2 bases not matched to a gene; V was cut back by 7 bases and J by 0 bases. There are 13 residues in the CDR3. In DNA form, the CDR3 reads TGTGCCATCAAAGGGGGCATGAACACTGAAGCTTTCTTT. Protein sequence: CAIKGGMNTEAFF.

In nucleotides, the CDR3 is TGTGCCAGCAGGTTACAGGGGGGTGAGGCTGAAGCTTTCTTT. Its translation: CASRLQGGEAEAFF. This rearrangement joins TRBV7-2 to TRBJ1-1, with TRBD1 matching 8 bases. The germline V gene encodes CDR1 SGHTA and CDR2 FQGNSA. The CDR3 is 14 residues long. The trim removed 6 bases at V and 6 bases at J, leaving 9 bases unmatched. Together with reference TRBV7-2 and TRBJ1-1, the CDR3 gives the full variable domain: GAGVSQSPSNKVTEKGKDVELRCDPISGHTALYWYRQSLGQGLEFLIYFQGNSAPDKSGLPSDRFSAERTGGSVSTLTIQRTQQEDSAVYLCASRLQGGEAEAFFGQGTRLTVV.

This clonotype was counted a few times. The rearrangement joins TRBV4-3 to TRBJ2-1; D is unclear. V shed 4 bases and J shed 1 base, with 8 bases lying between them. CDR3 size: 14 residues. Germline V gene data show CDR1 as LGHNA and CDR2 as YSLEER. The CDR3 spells CASSPRTSYNEQFF. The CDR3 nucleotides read TGCGCCAGCAGCCCGAGGACGTCCTACAATGAGCAGTTCTTC.

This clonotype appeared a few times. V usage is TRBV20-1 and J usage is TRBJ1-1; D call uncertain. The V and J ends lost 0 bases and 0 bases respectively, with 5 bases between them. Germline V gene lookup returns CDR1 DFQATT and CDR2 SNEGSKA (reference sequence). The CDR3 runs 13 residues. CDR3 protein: CSARDDMNTEAFF. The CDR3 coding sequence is TGCAGTGCTAGAGACGATATGAACACTGAAGCTTTCTTT.

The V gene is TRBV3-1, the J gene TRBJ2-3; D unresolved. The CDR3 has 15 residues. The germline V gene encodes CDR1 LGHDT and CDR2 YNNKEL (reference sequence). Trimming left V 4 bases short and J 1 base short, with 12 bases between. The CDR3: CASSLRNCRTDTQYF. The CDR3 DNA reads TGTGCCAGCAGCCTTAGGAACTGCCGCACAGATACGCAGTATTTT.

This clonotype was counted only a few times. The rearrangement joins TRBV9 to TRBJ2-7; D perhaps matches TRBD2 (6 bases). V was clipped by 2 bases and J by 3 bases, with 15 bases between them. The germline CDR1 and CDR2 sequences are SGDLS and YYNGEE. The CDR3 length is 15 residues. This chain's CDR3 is CASSVGLGRYYEQYF. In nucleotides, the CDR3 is TGTGCCAGCAGCGTGGGATTGGGGAGGTACTACGAGCAGTACTTC.

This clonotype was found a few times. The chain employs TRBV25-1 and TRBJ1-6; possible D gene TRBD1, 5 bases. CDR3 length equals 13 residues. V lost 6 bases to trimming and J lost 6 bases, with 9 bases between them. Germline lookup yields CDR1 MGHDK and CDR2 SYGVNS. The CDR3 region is CASRGRSNSPLHF. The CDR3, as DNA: TGTGCCAGCAGGGGACGGAGTAATTCACCCCTCCACTTT.

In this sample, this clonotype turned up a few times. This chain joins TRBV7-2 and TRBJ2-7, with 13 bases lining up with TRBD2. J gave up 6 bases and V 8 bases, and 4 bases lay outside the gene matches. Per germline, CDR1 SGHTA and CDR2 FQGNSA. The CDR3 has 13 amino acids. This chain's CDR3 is CASGLAGAAEQYF. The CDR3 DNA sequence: TGTGCCAGCGGACTAGCGGGAGCTGCCGAGCAGTACTTC. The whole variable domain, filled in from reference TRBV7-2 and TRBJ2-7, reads GAGVSQSPSNKVTEKGKDVELRCDPISGHTALYWYRQSLGQGLEFLIYFQGNSAPDKSGLPSDRFSAERTGGSVSTLTIQRTQQEDSAVYLCASGLAGAAEQYFGPGTRLTVT.

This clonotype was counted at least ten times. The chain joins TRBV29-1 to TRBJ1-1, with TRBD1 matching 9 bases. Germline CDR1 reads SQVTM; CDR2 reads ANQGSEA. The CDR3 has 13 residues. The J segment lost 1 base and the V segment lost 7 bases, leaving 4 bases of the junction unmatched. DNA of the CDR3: TGCAGCGCTCCGGGACAGGGGAACACTGAAGCTTTCTTT. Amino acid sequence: CSAPGQGNTEAFF.

CDR3 DNA: TGTGCCAGCAGCCCCGGGACCAATCAGCCCCAGCATTTT. This translates into CASSPGTNQPQHF. The rearrangement uses TRBV9 and TRBJ1-5, with TRBD1 as a possible D gene (5 bases). Trimming shortened V by 4 bases and J by 3 bases, and 8 bases separated the two germline ends. The germline V gene encodes CDR1 SGDLS and CDR2 YYNGEE. This CDR3 comprises 13 residues.

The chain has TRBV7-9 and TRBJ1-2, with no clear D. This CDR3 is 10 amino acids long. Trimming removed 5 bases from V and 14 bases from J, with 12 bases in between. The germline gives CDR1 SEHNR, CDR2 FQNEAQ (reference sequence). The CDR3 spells CASSDRVSTF. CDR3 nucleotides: TGTGCCAGCAGCGACCGGGTGTCGACCTTC.

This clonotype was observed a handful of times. As DNA, the CDR3 is TGTGCCAGCCGGGACAGACGTCTGGACACTGAAGCTTTCTTT. It is translated as CASRDRRLDTEAFF. The chain carries TRBV6-1 and TRBJ1-1; 7 bases are a match to TRBD1. The CDR3 sequence is 14 residues long. CDR1 is MNHNS and CDR2 is SASEGT in the germline V gene. V dropped 8 bases and J dropped 3; count of bases not matched to a gene: 9.

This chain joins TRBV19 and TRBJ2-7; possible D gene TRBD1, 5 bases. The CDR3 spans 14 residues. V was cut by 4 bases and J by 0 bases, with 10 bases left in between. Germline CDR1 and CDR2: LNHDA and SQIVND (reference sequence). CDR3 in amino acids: CASSRQTSSYEQYF. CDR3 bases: TGTGCCAGTAGTAGACAGACCAGCTCCTACGAGCAGTACTTC.

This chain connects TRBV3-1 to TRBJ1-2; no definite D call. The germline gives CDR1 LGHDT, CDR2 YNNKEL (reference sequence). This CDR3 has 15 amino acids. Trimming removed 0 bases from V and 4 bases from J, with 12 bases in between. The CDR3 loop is CASSQEVGKVYGYTF. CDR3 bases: TGTGCCAGCAGCCAAGAAGTGGGTAAGGTCTATGGCTACACCTTC.

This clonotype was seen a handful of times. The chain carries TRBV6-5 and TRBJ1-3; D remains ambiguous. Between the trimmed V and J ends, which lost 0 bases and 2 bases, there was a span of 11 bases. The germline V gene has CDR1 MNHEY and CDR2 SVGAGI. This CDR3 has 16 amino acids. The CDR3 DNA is TGTGCCAGCAGTTACTCTCGGTGGACCGCTGGAAACACCATATATTTT. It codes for CASSYSRWTAGNTIYF.

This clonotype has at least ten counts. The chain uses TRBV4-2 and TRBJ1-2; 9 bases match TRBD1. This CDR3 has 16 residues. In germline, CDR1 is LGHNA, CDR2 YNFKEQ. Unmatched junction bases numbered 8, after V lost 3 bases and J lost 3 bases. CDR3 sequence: CASSHGDRAGDYGYTF. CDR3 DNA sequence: TGTGCCAGCAGCCATGGGGACAGGGCGGGGGACTATGGCTACACCTTC.

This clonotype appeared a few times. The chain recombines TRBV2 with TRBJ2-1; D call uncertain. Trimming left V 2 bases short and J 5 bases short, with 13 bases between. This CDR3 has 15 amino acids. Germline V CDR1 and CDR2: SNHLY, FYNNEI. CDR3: CASSETDGFHNEQFF. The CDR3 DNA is TGTGCCAGCAGTGAAACAGATGGGTTCCACAATGAGCAGTTCTTC.

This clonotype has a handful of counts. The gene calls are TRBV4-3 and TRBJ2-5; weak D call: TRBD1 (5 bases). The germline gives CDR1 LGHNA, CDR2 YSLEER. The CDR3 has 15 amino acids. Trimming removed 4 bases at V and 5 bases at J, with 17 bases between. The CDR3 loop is CASSLGHGLTETQYF. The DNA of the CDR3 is TGCGCCAGCAGCCTGGGGCACGGTCTCACCGAGACCCAGTACTTC.

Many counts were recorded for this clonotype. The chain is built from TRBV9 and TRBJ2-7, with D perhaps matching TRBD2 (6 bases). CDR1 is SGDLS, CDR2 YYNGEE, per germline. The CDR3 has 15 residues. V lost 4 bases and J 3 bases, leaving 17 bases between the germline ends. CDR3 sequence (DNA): TGTGCCAGCAGCCTAAGGCCCGGAGGGGACTACGAGCAGTACTTC. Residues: CASSLRPGGDYEQYF.

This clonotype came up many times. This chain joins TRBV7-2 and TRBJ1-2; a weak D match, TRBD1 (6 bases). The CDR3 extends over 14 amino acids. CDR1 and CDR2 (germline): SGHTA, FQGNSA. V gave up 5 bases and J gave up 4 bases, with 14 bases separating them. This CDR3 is CASSRDTVSYGYTF. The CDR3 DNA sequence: TGTGCCAGCAGCCGGGACACGGTATCCTATGGCTACACCTTC.

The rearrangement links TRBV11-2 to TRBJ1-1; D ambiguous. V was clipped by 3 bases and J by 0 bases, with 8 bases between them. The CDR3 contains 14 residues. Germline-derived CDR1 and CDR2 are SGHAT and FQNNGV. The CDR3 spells CASSLSLLNTEAFF. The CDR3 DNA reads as TGTGCCAGCAGCTTGAGCTTGCTGAACACTGAAGCTTTCTTT.

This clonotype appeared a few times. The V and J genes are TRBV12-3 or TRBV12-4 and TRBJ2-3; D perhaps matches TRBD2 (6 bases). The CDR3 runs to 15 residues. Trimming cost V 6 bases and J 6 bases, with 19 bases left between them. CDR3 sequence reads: CASSPNTLARDTQYF. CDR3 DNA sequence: TGTGCCAGCAGCCCCAATACCCTAGCGCGGGATACGCAGTATTTT.

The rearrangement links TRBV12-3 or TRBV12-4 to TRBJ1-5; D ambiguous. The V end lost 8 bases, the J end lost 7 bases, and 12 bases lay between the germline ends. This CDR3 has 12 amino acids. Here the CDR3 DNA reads TGTGCCAGCTCAATGCGTGAACAGCCCCAGCATTTT. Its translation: CASSMREQPQHF.

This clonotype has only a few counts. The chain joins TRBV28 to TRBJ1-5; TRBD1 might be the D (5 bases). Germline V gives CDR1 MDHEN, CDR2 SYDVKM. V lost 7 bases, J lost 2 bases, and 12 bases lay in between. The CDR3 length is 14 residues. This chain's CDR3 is CASTWGGGNQPQHF. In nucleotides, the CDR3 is TGTGCCAGCACTTGGGGAGGGGGCAATCAGCCCCAGCATTTT.

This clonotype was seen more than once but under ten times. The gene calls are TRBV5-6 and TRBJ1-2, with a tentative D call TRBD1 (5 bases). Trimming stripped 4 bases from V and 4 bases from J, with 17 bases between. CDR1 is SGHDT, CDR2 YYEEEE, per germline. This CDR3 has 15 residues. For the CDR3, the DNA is TGTGCCAGCAGCCGCAGGGAGGGAGGGACCTATGGCTACACCTTC. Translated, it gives CASSRREGGTYGYTF.

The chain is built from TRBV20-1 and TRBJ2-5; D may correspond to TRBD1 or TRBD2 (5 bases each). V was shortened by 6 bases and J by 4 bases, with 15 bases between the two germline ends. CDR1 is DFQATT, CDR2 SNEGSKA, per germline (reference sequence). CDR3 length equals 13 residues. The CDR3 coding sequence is TGCAGTGCAGCCCGGGACGCCTCAGAGACCCAGTACTTC. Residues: CSAARDASETQYF.

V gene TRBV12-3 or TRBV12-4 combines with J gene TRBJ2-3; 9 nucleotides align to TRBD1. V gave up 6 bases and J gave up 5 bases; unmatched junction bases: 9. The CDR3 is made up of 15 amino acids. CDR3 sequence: CASSLQGANRDTQYF. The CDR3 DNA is TGTGCCAGCAGCTTACAGGGGGCGAACCGAGATACGCAGTATTTT.

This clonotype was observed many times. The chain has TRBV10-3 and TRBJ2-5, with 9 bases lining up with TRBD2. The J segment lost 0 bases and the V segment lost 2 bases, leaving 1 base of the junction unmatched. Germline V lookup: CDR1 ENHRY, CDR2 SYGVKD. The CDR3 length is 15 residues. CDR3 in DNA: TGTGCCATCAGTGAGAGCGGGGGGAACCAAGAGACCCAGTACTTC. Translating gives CAISESGGNQETQYF.

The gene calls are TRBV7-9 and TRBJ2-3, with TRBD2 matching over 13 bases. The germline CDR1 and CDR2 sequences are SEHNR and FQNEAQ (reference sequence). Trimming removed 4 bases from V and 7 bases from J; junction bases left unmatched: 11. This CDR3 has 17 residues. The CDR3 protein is CASSSSPTSGRSNTQYF. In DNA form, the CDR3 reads TGTGCCAGCAGCTCAAGCCCGACTAGCGGGAGGTCGAATACGCAGTATTTT.

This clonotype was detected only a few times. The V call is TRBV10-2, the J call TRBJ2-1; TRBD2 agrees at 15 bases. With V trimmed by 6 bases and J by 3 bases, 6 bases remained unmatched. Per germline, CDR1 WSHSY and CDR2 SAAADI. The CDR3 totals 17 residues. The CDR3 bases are TGCGCCAGCAGACTCCCGGGACTAGCGGGAGGCTACAATGAGCAGTTCTTC. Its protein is CASRLPGLAGGYNEQFF.

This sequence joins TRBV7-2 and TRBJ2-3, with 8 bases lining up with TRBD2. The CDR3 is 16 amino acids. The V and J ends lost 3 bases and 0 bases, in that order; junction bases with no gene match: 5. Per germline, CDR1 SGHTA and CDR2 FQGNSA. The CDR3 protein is CASSFSGGSSTDTQYF. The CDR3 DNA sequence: TGTGCCAGCAGCTTTTCGGGAGGGTCTAGCACAGATACGCAGTATTTT. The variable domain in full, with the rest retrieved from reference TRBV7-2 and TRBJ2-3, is GAGVSQSPSNKVTEKGKDVELRCDPISGHTALYWYRQSLGQGLEFLIYFQGNSAPDKSGLPSDRFSAERTGGSVSTLTIQRTQQEDSAVYLCASSFSGGSSTDTQYFGPGTRLTVL.